One and the same sample provided the 12 T cell receptor beta chains below, sequenced in a study of blood T cells in healthy people across ages. Using a J-beta primer mix together with a sample-barcoded 5' primer, a second PCR was run for roughly 6 to 11 cycles. TCRdb re-called the 5' RACE reads through MiXCR, storing one row per CDR3 protein. The sample yields 650,000 to 1,000,000 distinct CDR3 sequences, about 34% seen once. The sample was blood. Receptor source: a young man in good health.

The chain couples TRBV4-3 to TRBJ2-6, with D possibly TRBD2 on 6 matching bases. V lost 1 base to trimming and J lost 0 bases, with 19 bases between them. The CDR3 is made up of 20 amino acids. CDR1 is LGHNA, CDR2 YSLEER, per germline. The CDR3 protein is CASSQAGITGAISGANVLTF. The CDR3, as DNA: TGCGCCAGCAGCCAAGCTGGGATAACGGGAGCTATCTCTGGGGCCAACGTCCTGACTTTC.

This clonotype has ten or more counts. The rearrangement uses TRBV10-3 and TRBJ2-3; the D is unclear. V was trimmed by 3 bases and J by 9 bases, leaving 10 bases between them. From germline, CDR1 is ENHRY and CDR2 SYGVKD. The CDR3 is 12 amino acids. CDR3 sequence: CAISDYKGTQYF. CDR3 nucleotide sequence: TGTGCCATCAGTGACTACAAGGGAACGCAGTATTTT.

The chain carries TRBV5-4 and TRBJ1-1, with a tentative D call TRBD1 (6 bases). The CDR3 length is 13 residues. Germline V lookup: CDR1 SGHNT, CDR2 YYREEE (reference sequence). V was clipped by 2 bases and J by 5 bases, with 10 bases between them. The CDR3 DNA sequence: TGTGCCAGCAGCTTACAAAGGGGGACTGAAGCTTTCTTT. Protein sequence: CASSLQRGTEAFF.

The chain uses TRBV7-9 and TRBJ2-3, with D possibly being TRBD2 (7 bases). Germline values: CDR1 SEHNR, CDR2 FQNEAQ (reference sequence). This CDR3 is built from 17 residues. Trimming took off 3 bases at V and 2 bases at J, with 18 bases between the two ends. CDR3 loop: CASSLGTTRGLTDTQYF. For the CDR3, the DNA is TGTGCCAGCAGCTTGGGGACTACACGGGGGCTCACAGATACGCAGTATTTT.

This clonotype has at least ten counts. V is TRBV5-1 and J is TRBJ1-1, with D unresolved. Germline CDR1 reads SGHRS; CDR2 reads YFSETQ. Trimming cost V 5 bases and J 5 bases, with 7 bases left between them. The CDR3 is 11 residues long. CDR3 sequence: CASRGETEAFF. The CDR3 coding sequence is TGCGCCAGCAGGGGAGAAACTGAAGCTTTCTTT.

The chain is built from TRBV7-3 and TRBJ2-3; TRBD2 aligns across 8 bases. V gave up 6 bases and J gave up 5 bases; unmatched junction bases: 13. The CDR3 covers 16 residues. From germline, CDR1 is SGHTA and CDR2 FQGTGA. The CDR3 here is CASRDLAGTRGDTQYF. CDR3 nucleotides: TGTGCCAGCAGAGATCTTGCCGGGACTAGAGGAGATACGCAGTATTTT.

Written as DNA, the CDR3 is TGTGCCACCAGTGGTCGACTAGCGGGGCCTTGGGAGACCCAGTACTTC. Translating gives CATSGRLAGPWETQYF. V gene TRBV24-1 combines with J gene TRBJ2-5; 11 bases fit TRBD2. CDR3 length equals 16 residues. The germline V gene has CDR1 KGHDR and CDR2 SFDVKD. The V gene end was trimmed by 5 bases and the J gene end by 5 bases; junction bases not matched to a gene: 9.

This clonotype was seen only a few times. The rearrangement joins TRBV5-1 to TRBJ2-5; TRBD1 might be the D (6 bases). Germline-derived CDR1 and CDR2 are SGHRS and YFSETQ. The V and J ends lost 4 bases and 11 bases respectively, with 24 bases between them. The CDR3 is made up of 15 amino acids. CDR3 nucleotide sequence: TGCGCCAGCAGCCCAACCGGGACACCTTACAATGAGCAGTACTTC. Translated, it gives CASSPTGTPYNEQYF.

In the case of this clonotype: Since a much larger clone is just one base distant, this may be a read error. This chain connects TRBV4-2 to TRBJ2-5; 9 bases align to TRBD2. The CDR3 length is 16 residues. Germline-derived CDR1 and CDR2 are LGHNA and YNFKEQ. Losses at the gene ends were 0 bases for V and 11 bases for J; bases not matched to a gene: 13. The CDR3 region has the DNA TGTGCCAGCAGCCAAGAACCTAGCGGGGTCTTTAATGAGCAGTACTTC. Translating gives CASSQEPSGVFNEQYF.

The table lists this clonotype with a few counts. The CDR3 region has the DNA TGCGCCAGCAGCCAAGATGGGGACACCAACACTGAAGCTTTCTTT. This encodes CASSQDGDTNTEAFF. The V and J genes are TRBV4-3 and TRBJ1-1; perhaps TRBD1 as D (6 bases). V lost 0 bases to trimming and J lost 2 bases, with 10 bases between them. Germline V lookup: CDR1 LGHNA, CDR2 YSLEER. The CDR3 is made up of 15 amino acids.

This clonotype was recorded at least ten times. V and J are TRBV6-4 and TRBJ2-3, with D possibly being TRBD1 (5 bases). This CDR3 contains 13 residues. Germline V gene data show CDR1 as MRHNA and CDR2 as SNTAGT. Trimming cost V 4 bases and J 6 bases, with 11 bases left between them. DNA for the CDR3: TGTGCCAGCAGTGTGGGGCGTTGGGATACGCAGTATTTT. Its translation is CASSVGRWDTQYF.

This clonotype was seen a handful of times. The rearrangement uses TRBV12-3 or TRBV12-4 and TRBJ2-1; no clear D gene. V dropped 7 bases and J dropped 1 base, with 8 bases sitting between them. The CDR3 has 13 amino acids. Here the CDR3 reads CASKAVSYNEQFF. The DNA for the CDR3 is TGTGCCAGCAAGGCGGTTTCCTACAATGAGCAGTTCTTC.